The clone carrying this T cell receptor (beta chain) was found once. Naive-designated CD8 cells lacked CD45RO, were positively enriched for CCR7, and omitted terminally differentiated effector memory CD45RA+ cells. The sample belongs to a study of shared clonotypes between healthy human individuals. The CDR3 is 15 amino acids. CDR1 is MNHEY, CDR2 SMNVEV, per germline (reference sequence). After removal of 5 bases from V and 4 bases from J, the junction contained 7 bases not matched to a gene. Sequencing used immunoSEQ multiplex PCR; TCRdb keeps in-frame clones, though not all of them. The sample has hundreds of thousands of clones, 85% to 95% seen once.

The clonotype originates from a woman aged 25 to 39 in good health. The V call is TRBV27, the J call TRBJ2-7, with TRBD2 matching over 11 bases. Sequencing was performed on naive CD8+ T cells sorted from blood. The CDR3 spells CASSPGTSGIYEQYF. CDR3 nucleotide sequence: TGTGCCAGCAGTCCCGGGACTAGCGGAATATACGAGCAGTACTTC.